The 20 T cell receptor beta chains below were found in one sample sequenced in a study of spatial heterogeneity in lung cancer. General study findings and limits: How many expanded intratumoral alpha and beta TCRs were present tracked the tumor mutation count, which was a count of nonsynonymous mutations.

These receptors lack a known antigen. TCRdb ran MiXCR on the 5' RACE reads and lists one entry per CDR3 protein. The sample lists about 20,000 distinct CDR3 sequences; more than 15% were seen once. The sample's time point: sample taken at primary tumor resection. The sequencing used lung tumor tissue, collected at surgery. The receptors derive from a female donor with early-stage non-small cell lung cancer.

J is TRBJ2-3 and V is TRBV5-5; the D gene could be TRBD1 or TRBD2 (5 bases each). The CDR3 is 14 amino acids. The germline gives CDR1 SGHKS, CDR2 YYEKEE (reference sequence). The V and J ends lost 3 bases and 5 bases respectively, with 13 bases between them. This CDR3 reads CASSSGPREDTQYF. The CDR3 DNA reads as TGTGCCAGCAGCTCGGGACCGAGGGAAGATACGCAGTATTTT.

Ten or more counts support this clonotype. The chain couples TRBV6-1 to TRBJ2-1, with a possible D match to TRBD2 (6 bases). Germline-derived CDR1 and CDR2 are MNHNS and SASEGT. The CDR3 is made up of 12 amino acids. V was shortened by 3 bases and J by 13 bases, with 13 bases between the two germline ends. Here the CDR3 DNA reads TGTGCCAGCAGTGACCGGACTACTAACCAGTTCTTC. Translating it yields CASSDRTTNQFF.

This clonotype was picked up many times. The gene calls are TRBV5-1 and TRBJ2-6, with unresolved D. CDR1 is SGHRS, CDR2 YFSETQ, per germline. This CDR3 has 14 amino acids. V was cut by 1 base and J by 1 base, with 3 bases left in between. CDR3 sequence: CASSLRSGANVLTF. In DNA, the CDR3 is TGCGCCAGCAGCTTGCGGTCTGGGGCCAACGTCCTGACTTTC.

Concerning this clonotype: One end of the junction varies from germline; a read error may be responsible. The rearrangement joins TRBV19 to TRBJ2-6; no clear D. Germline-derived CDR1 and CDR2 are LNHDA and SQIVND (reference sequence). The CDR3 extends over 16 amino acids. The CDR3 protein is CASSITMTSGANVLTF. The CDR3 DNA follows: TGTGCCAGTAGTATTACTATGACCTCTGGAGCCAACGTCCTGACTTTC.

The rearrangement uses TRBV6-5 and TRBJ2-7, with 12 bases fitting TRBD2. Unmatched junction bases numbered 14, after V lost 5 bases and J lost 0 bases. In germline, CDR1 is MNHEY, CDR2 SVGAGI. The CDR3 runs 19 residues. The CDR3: CASSRVGTSGSASSYEQYF. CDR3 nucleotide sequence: TGTGCCAGCAGTCGGGTGGGGACTAGCGGGTCTGCGAGCTCCTACGAGCAGTACTTC.

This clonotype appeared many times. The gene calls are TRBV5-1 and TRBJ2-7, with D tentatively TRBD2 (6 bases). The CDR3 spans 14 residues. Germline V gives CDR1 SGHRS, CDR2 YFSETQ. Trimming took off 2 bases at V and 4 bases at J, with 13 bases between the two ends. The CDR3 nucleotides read TGCGCCAGCAGCTTCAGCCCCAGCGGGTACGAGCAGTACTTC. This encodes CASSFSPSGYEQYF.

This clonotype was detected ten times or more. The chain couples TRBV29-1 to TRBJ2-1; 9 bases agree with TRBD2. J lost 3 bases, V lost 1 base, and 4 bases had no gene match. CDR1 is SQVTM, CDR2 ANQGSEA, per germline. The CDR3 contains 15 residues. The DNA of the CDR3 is TGCAGCGTTGAAGGGCTAGCGGGGAACTACAATGAGCAGTTCTTC. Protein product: CSVEGLAGNYNEQFF.

The CDR3 DNA reads as TGTGCCAGCAGCCAAGGGGACGAGCAGTACTTC. Its protein is CASSQGDEQYF. This chain uses TRBV3-1 with TRBJ2-7; D unresolved. The CDR3 consists of 11 residues. The germline gives CDR1 LGHDT, CDR2 YNNKEL (reference sequence). Deletions cut 1 base from V and 5 bases from J, with 3 bases between.

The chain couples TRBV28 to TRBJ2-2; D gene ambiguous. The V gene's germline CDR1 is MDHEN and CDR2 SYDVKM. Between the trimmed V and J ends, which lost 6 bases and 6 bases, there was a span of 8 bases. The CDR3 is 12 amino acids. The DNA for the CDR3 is TGTGCCAGCAGAAGGACGGCCGGGGAGCTGTTTTTT. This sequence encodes CASRRTAGELFF.

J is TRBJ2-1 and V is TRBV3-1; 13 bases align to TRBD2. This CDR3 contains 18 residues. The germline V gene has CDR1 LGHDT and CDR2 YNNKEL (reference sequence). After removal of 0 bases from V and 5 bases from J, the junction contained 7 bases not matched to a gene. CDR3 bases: TGTGCCAGCAGCCAAGATTGGAGGACTAGCGGGGGTAACAATGAGCAGTTCTTC. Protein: CASSQDWRTSGGNNEQFF.

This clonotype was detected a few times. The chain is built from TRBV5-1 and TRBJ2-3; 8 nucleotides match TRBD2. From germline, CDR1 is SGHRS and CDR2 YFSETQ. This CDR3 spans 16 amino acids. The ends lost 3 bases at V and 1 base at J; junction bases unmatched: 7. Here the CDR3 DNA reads TGCGCCAGCAGCTCCTGGACGACTAGCGGCACAGATACGCAGTATTTT. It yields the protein CASSSWTTSGTDTQYF.

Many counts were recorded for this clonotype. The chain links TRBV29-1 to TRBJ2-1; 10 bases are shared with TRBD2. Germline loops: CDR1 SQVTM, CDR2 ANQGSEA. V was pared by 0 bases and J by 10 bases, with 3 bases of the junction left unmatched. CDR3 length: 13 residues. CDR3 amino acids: CSVEDQLAGEQFF. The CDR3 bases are TGCAGCGTTGAAGATCAACTAGCGGGGGAGCAGTTCTTC.

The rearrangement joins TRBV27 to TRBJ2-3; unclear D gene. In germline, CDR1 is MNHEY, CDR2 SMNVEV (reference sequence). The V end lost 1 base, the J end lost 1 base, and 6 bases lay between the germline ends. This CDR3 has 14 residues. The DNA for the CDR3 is TGTGCCAGCAGTTTATGGGTGGGCACAGATACGCAGTATTTT. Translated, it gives CASSLWVGTDTQYF.

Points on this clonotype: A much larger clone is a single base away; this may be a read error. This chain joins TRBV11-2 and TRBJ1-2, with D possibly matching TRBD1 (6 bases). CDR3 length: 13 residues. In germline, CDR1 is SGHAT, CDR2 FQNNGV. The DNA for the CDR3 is TGTGACAGCAGCCTAAACAGGGCTACTGGCTACACCTTC. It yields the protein CDSSLNRATGYTF.

The CDR3 loop is CASSHNPGLSTDTQYF. The CDR3, as DNA: TGTGCCAGCAGCCATAACCCGGGACTTAGCACAGATACGCAGTATTTT. J is TRBJ2-3 and V is TRBV3-1; D is perhaps TRBD2 (6 bases). Germline CDR1 reads LGHDT; CDR2 reads YNNKEL (reference sequence). The V end was cut by 3 bases, the J end by 0 bases, with 13 bases between. The CDR3 runs to 16 residues.

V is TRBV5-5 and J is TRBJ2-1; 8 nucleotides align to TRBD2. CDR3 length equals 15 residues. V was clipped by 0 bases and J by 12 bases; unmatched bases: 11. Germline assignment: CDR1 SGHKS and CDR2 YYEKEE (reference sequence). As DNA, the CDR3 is TGTGCCAGCAGCTTGGACGGGAGGGCCGGCGTTTGGCAGTTCTTC. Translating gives CASSLDGRAGVWQFF.

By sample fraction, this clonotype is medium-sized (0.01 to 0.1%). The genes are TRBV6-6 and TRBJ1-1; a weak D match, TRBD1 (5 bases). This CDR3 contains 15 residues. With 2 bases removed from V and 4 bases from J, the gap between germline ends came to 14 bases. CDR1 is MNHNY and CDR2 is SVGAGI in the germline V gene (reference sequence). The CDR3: CASSYEGVRGTEAFF. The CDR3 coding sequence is TGTGCCAGCAGTTACGAAGGGGTTAGGGGCACTGAAGCTTTCTTT.

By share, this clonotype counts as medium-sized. Here the CDR3 reads CASSSRDPPEQFF. The CDR3 coding sequence is TGTGCCAGCAGCTCCCGGGACCCACCCGAGCAGTTCTTC. V is TRBV7-9 and J is TRBJ2-1; the D call may be TRBD1 or TRBD2 (5 bases each). Germline V gives CDR1 SEHNR, CDR2 FQNEAQ (reference sequence). The CDR3 runs to 13 residues. V gave up 4 bases and J gave up 10 bases, with 14 bases separating them.

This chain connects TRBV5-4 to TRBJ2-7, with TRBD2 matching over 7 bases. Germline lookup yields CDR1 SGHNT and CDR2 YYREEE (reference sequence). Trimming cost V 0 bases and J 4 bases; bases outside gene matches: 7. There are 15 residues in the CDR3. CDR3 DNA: TGTGCCAGCAGCTTGGAATCAGCGGGGCGGTACGAGCAGTACTTC. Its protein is CASSLESAGRYEQYF. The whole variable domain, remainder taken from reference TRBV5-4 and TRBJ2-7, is ETGVTQSPTHLIKTRGQQVTLRCSSQSGHNTVSWYQQALGQGPQFIFQYYREEENGRGNFPPRFSGLQFPNYSSELNVNALELDDSALYLCASSLESAGRYEQYFGPGTRLTVT.

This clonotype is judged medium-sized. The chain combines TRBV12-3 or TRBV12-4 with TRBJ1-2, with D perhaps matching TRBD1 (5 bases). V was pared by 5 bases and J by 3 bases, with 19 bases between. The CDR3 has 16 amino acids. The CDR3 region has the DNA TGTGCCAGCAGTCCCCGTGTATCGGGGGGTTACTATGGCTACACCTTC. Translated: CASSPRVSGGYYGYTF.